This is a list of T cell receptor beta chains from one sample in a study of blood T cell repertoires in COVID-19. The assay was immunoSEQ multiplex PCR, and TCRdb's table has in-frame clones only and misses some. Among about 84,000 clones listed, around 83% were seen once. The sample taken for sequencing was peripheral blood. These receptors all stem from an elderly man with active or convalescent COVID-19. Both conserved end residues are part of each CDR3. A D gene is named only where the DNA matches it firmly. Rows give clone size only sometimes, using once, few, many, or a class for an expanded clone.

abundance,j_gene,v_gene,d_gene,CDR3nt,CDR3aa
-,TRBJ2-2,TRBV7-2,-,TGTGCCAGCAGCTCGCGGCAGTGGAACACCGGGGAGCTGTTTTTT,CASSSRQWNTGELFF
-,TRBJ2-3,TRBV13,TRBD1,TGTGCCAGCAACACACAGGGGGACTCAGATACGCAGTATTTT,CASNTQGDSDTQYF
-,TRBJ1-4,TRBV5-1,TRBD1,TGCGCCAGCAGCTCGGGACAGGGTGTTGAAAAACTGTTTTTT,CASSSGQGVEKLFF
few,TRBJ1-3,TRBV29-1,-,TGCAGCGTTGAGGAGGGGTTCTCTGGAAACACCATATATTTT,CSVEEGFSGNTIYF
once,TRBJ2-7,TRBV6-6,-,TGTGCCAGCAGTGCGAGCGGGCCCCCCTACGAGCAGTACTTC,CASSASGPPYEQYF
-,TRBJ2-5,TRBV28,-,TGTGCCAGCACCCCCGGGGGCGAACAGGGGAATCTAGAGACCCAGTACTTC,CASTPGGEQGNLETQYF
-,TRBJ2-5,TRBV28,-,TGTGCCAGCAGTTTATCAGGCAGTCAAGAGACCCAGTACTTC,CASSLSGSQETQYF
-,TRBJ2-6,TRBV6-6,-,TGTGCCAGCATGTCGGGCTCTGGGGCCAACGTCCTGACTTTC,CASMSGSGANVLTF
-,TRBJ2-3,TRBV5-4,TRBD1,TGTGCCAGCAGCTGGACAGGGGGCGAAACGCAGTATTTT,CASSWTGGETQYF
many,TRBJ1-4,TRBV10-3,TRBD1,TGTGCCATCAGTGAGTTTATGGAGGGGGCAGGAAGAAAACTGTTTTTT,CAISEFMEGAGRKLFF
-,TRBJ2-3,TRBV5-1,-,TGCGCCAGCAGCCCTTACATTAACACAGATACGCAGTATTTT,CASSPYINTDTQYF
-,TRBJ1-2,TRBV19,TRBD1,TGTGCCAGTAGTTTAGGACAGGGTGGGCCGTATGGCTACACCTTC,CASSLGQGGPYGYTF
-,TRBJ2-3,TRBV5-5,-,TGTGCCAGCAGCTTGGGCGCTAGCGATGGAGATACGCAGTATTTT,CASSLGASDGDTQYF
-,TRBJ1-4,TRBV5-1,-,TGCGCCAGCAGCTTGGATGCCGGGTACATTAATGAAAAACTGTTTTTT,CASSLDAGYINEKLFF
-,TRBJ2-7,TRBV7-8,TRBD1,TGTGCCAGCAGCTTAGGACAGGGGGCTTTGGAGCAGTACTTC,CASSLGQGALEQYF
-,TRBJ1-6,TRBV11-2,TRBD1,TGTGCCAGCAGCTTACGAGCGACAGGGCATAATTCACCCCTCCACTTT,CASSLRATGHNSPLHF
-,TRBJ1-2,TRBV4-1,-,TGCGCCAGCGACGAGAGGAGGGGCTACTATGGCTACACCTTC,CASDERRGYYGYTF
-,TRBJ2-3,TRBV5-1,-,TGCGCCAGCACCTCGGGAGTATCAACAGATACGCAGTATTTT,CASTSGVSTDTQYF
-,TRBJ2-3,TRBV11-3,-,TGTGCCAGCAGCTTAGCCCACGATGGGTGTGAAGGGGAGGGCACAGATACGCAGTATTTT,CASSLAHDGCEGEGTDTQYF
-,TRBJ2-7,TRBV19,-,TGTGCCAGTAGTAACCGCGGGACAGATCCAACCTACGAGCAGTACTTC,CASSNRGTDPTYEQYF
-,TRBJ2-1,TRBV5-1,-,TGCGCCAGCAGCGAGACTAGGGACCCCAATGAGCAGTTCTTC,CASSETRDPNEQFF
-,TRBJ1-1,TRBV7-3,TRBD1,TGTGCCAGCAGCTTAAAGGGGGCTGATGAAGCTTTCTTT,CASSLKGADEAFF
once,TRBJ2-3,TRBV7-9,TRBD1,TGTGCCAGCAGCTCGGGACAGGGGCTACTCCAACTCACAGATACGCAGTATTTT,CASSSGQGLLQLTDTQYF
-,TRBJ2-7,TRBV5-1,TRBD2,TGCGCCAGCAGCTTGGAACCTAGCGGGGACGAGCAGTACTTC,CASSLEPSGDEQYF
-,TRBJ2-1,TRBV6-2/TRBV6-3,TRBD1,TGTGCCAGCAGCGCCCACTCGGGACAGAGCAATGAGCAGTTCTTC,CASSAHSGQSNEQFF
-,TRBJ2-7,TRBV7-6,-,TGTGCCAGCAGCTTACAGTCCGGGGGCTACGAGCAGTACTTC,CASSLQSGGYEQYF
-,TRBJ1-4,TRBV27,TRBD1,TGTGCCAGCAGGACAGGGGATTATAATGAAAAACTGTTTTTT,CASRTGDYNEKLFF
few,TRBJ1-1,TRBV29-1,-,TGCAGCGTCCGGGGGGTGAACACTGAAGCTTTCTTT,CSVRGVNTEAFF
-,TRBJ1-3,TRBV28,-,TGTGCCAGCATTAGTCGAAACTCTGGAAACACCATATATTTT,CASISRNSGNTIYF
few,TRBJ1-5,TRBV6-1,TRBD1,TGTGCCAGCAGTGGAACCAACAGGGGAAGCAATCAGCCCCAGCATTTT,CASSGTNRGSNQPQHF
few,TRBJ1-1,TRBV7-9,TRBD1,TGTGCCAGCAGCTTAGGACAGGGGGCAAACACTGAAGCTTTCTTT,CASSLGQGANTEAFF
-,TRBJ2-2,TRBV29-1,-,TGCAGCGTTGATGGCGGCGGCAACACCGGGGAGCTGTTTTTT,CSVDGGGNTGELFF
-,TRBJ2-1,TRBV3-1/TRBV3-2,TRBD2,TGTGCCAGCAGCCAAAATCCCCCTTCGGCTAGCGGGGGGAAGCAGTTCTTC,CASSQNPPSASGGKQFF
-,TRBJ2-3,TRBV7-9,TRBD2,TGTGCCAGCAGCTCCGGGGGGGATACGCAGTATTTT,CASSSGGDTQYF
-,TRBJ1-2,TRBV12-3/TRBV12-4,TRBD1,TGTGCCAGCAGTTTTCGGACAGGGCGTGGCTACACCTTC,CASSFRTGRGYTF
-,TRBJ2-7,TRBV7-9,TRBD1,TGTGCCAGCAGCCCGGACAGGGGGCTAGACGAGCAGTACTTC,CASSPDRGLDEQYF